This T cell receptor (beta chain) was documented in a study of human T cells and chemical hapten exposure. Extraction yielded total RNA from whole blood (unfractionated). This clonotype showed up just a few times. Germline V gives CDR1 SGDLS, CDR2 YYNGEE. Trimming left V 0 bases short and J 0 bases short, with 4 bases between. The CDR3 has 14 amino acids. Per the study methods: Ranging from roughly 20,000 to 750,000, TCR counts per sample had a median value of 95,638. Each CDR3 protein gets one entry after TCRdb re-called the 5' RACE reads with MiXCR. The V and J calls were determined by TCRdb, not by the authors. The sample consists of fewer than 150,000 distinct CDR3 sequences, roughly 19% of them appearing once.

The clonotype was recovered from a human donor in good health. This chain uses TRBV9 with TRBJ1-5; D gene uncertain. The CDR3 region is CASSVGNSNQPQHF. The CDR3 DNA follows: TGTGCCAGCAGCGTAGGTAATAGCAATCAGCCCCAGCATTTT.